These 10 T cell receptor beta chains share one sample of origin, sequenced in a study of pediatric ulcerative colitis. Sequenced by immunoSEQ multiplex PCR; TCRdb stores in-frame clones only, minus some. In the table there are tens of thousands of clones, roughly 86% of which are singletons. Specimen: blood. The receptors come from a boy younger than 18 with severe ulcerative colitis.

This chain links TRBV7-8 with TRBJ1-2, with 9 bases aligning to TRBD1. The germline CDR1 and CDR2 sequences are SGHVS and FQNEAQ. The trim removed 1 base at V and 8 bases at J, leaving 2 bases unmatched. The length of the CDR3 is 13 residues. The CDR3 bases are TGTGCCAGCAGCTTAGGGGGACAGGGAGGCTACACCTTC. Translating gives CASSLGGQGGYTF.

This chain joins TRBV9 and TRBJ1-1; D unresolved. Trimming left V 0 bases short and J 1 base short, with 7 bases between. The V gene's germline CDR1 is SGDLS and CDR2 YYNGEE. The CDR3 has 14 amino acids. The CDR3 here is CASSVGTTNTEAFF. CDR3 DNA sequence: TGTGCCAGCAGCGTAGGAACCACGAACACTGAAGCTTTCTTT.

The chain uses TRBV9 and TRBJ1-1; 12 bases fit TRBD1. Germline V lookup: CDR1 SGDLS, CDR2 YYNGEE. The J segment lost 4 bases and the V segment lost 0 bases, leaving 1 base of the junction unmatched. This CDR3 region has 15 residues. CDR3 sequence reads: CASSVEGQGATEAFF. The DNA of the CDR3 is TGTGCCAGCAGCGTAGAGGGACAGGGGGCCACTGAAGCTTTCTTT.

The chain uses TRBV11-1 and TRBJ1-1; D perhaps matches TRBD1 (5 bases). The V end lost 3 bases, the J end lost 2 bases, and 10 bases lay between the germline ends. This CDR3 contains 14 residues. In germline, CDR1 is SGHAT, CDR2 FQDESV (reference sequence). The CDR3 spells CASSLRDPNTEAFF. In DNA form, the CDR3 reads TGTGCCAGCAGCTTGAGGGACCCTAACACTGAAGCTTTCTTT.

This rearrangement joins TRBV10-3 to TRBJ1-5; no reliable D call. The CDR3 is 16 residues long. Trimming removed 5 bases at V and 9 bases at J, with 23 bases between. Per the germline V gene, CDR1 is ENHRY and CDR2 is SYGVKD. The CDR3 DNA follows: TGTGCCATCAGTCCCGGGGTAAGGAAGGGTGGAAGGCCCCAGCATTTT. Its translation is CAISPGVRKGGRPQHF.

The chain has TRBV19 and TRBJ2-3; a weak D match, TRBD2 (6 bases). CDR1 and CDR2 (germline): LNHDA, SQIVND (reference sequence). V lost 5 bases to trimming and J lost 1 base, with 10 bases between them. CDR3 length equals 14 residues. The CDR3 sequence: CASSWRVGTDTQYF. The CDR3 DNA reads TGTGCCAGTAGTTGGAGGGTGGGCACAGATACGCAGTATTTT.

The chain links TRBV6-5 to TRBJ1-4; perhaps TRBD1 as D (5 bases). The germline V gene encodes CDR1 MNHEY and CDR2 SVGAGI. The CDR3 is made up of 15 amino acids. Trimming removed 0 bases from V and 5 bases from J, with 10 bases in between. The CDR3 sequence is CASSYSGTVNEKLFF. The CDR3 DNA is TGTGCCAGCAGTTACTCCGGGACGGTCAATGAAAAACTGTTTTTT.

This rearrangement joins TRBV7-9 to TRBJ2-5, with 8 bases lining up with TRBD2. CDR3 length: 13 residues. Germline loops: CDR1 SEHNR, CDR2 FQNEAQ (reference sequence). V trimming: 4 bases; J trimming: 6 bases; junction bases outside the gene matches: 4. The chain's CDR3 is CASSSSGGKTQYF. Here the CDR3 DNA reads TGTGCCAGCAGCTCCAGCGGGGGCAAGACCCAGTACTTC.

The V and J genes are TRBV5-1 and TRBJ2-5; 9 bases agree with TRBD2. The CDR3 spans 16 residues. The V gene's germline CDR1 is SGHRS and CDR2 YFSETQ. With 0 bases clipped from V and 5 bases from J, the junction kept 8 bases outside the gene matches. The CDR3 protein is CASSLVAAGGLETQYF. DNA for the CDR3: TGCGCCAGCAGCTTGGTTGCAGCGGGGGGATTGGAGACCCAGTACTTC.

This clone occurred once. The chain carries TRBV19 and TRBJ1-5; TRBD1 is a possible D gene (6 bases). Germline-derived CDR1 and CDR2 are LNHDA and SQIVND (reference sequence). The CDR3 extends over 13 amino acids. V lost 2 bases and J lost 7, with 9 bases in between. CDR3 coding DNA: TGTGCCAGTAGTATAATAGGGGGGCAGCCCCAGCATTTT. Protein: CASSIIGGQPQHF.